Following are 13 T cell receptor beta chains from one sample sequenced in a study of shared clonotypes between healthy human individuals. Profiling relied on immunoSEQ multiplex PCR, and the TCRdb table lists in-frame clones only, not all of them. The sample records hundreds of thousands of clones, around three quarters being singletons. The source material was memory CD4+ T cells sorted from blood. The subset: CD45RA-negative fraction. The receptors stem from a woman in her thirties in good health.

This chain connects TRBV5-5 to TRBJ2-7; 8 nucleotides match TRBD1. Germline-derived CDR1 and CDR2 are SGHKS and YYEKEE (reference sequence). This CDR3 contains 15 residues. V was clipped by 3 bases and J by 1 base; unmatched bases: 6. The CDR3 nucleotides read TGTGCCAGCAGCTCAGTGGACAGGGTGTCCTACGAGCAGTACTTC. Translated, it gives CASSSVDRVSYEQYF.

A single count supports this clone. Given a much more abundant clone one base away, this may be a read error. This specimen includes other DNA sequences encoding the same CDR3. The chain employs TRBV5-1 and TRBJ2-3; D remains unclear. The CDR3 spans 13 residues. Germline V gene sequence: CDR1 SGHRS, CDR2 YFSETQ. V lost 2 bases, J lost 0 bases, and 4 bases lay in between. The CDR3 spells CASSLSSTDTQYF. DNA for the CDR3: TGCGCCAGCAGCTTATCGAGCACAGATACGCAGTATTTT.

The chain joins TRBV19 to TRBJ2-5; D may be TRBD2 (5 bases). CDR1 and CDR2 (germline): LNHDA, SQIVND (reference sequence). The CDR3 covers 15 residues. Trimming left V 5 bases short and J 2 bases short, with 15 bases between. The CDR3 is CASSPRGSNQETQYF. CDR3 sequence (DNA): TGTGCCAGTAGTCCCAGAGGGAGTAATCAAGAGACCCAGTACTTC.

This chain joins TRBV4-2 and TRBJ2-5, with TRBD2 identical over 8 bases. J was trimmed by 4 bases and V by 2 bases; bases with no gene match: 6. Germline CDR1 is LGHNA and CDR2 is YNFKEQ. The CDR3 runs 15 residues. DNA of the CDR3: TGTGCCAGCAGCCAAACTGAGCGGGAGACAGAGACCCAGTACTTC. Protein: CASSQTERETETQYF.

In this sample, this clone turned up a few times. The chain recombines TRBV19 with TRBJ1-1, with a possible D match to TRBD1 (5 bases). Germline CDR1 LNHDA, CDR2 SQIVND (reference sequence). V lost 5 bases to trimming and J lost 3 bases, with 10 bases between them. This CDR3 contains 13 residues. CDR3 DNA sequence: TGTGCCAGTAGTCCTGGGGGGGACACTGAAGCTTTCTTT. As protein: CASSPGGDTEAFF.

The CDR3 here is CASSGNRGNTQYF. The CDR3 DNA reads as TGCGCCAGCAGCGGGAACAGGGGAAATACGCAGTATTTT. The chain employs TRBV10-1 and TRBJ2-3; TRBD1 matches 7 bases. J lost 7 bases, V lost 6 bases, and 7 bases had no gene match. This CDR3 is built from 13 residues. CDR1 and CDR2 from the germline V gene are WNHNN and SYGVQD (reference sequence).

This clone was observed a handful of times. The chain has TRBV4-1 and TRBJ1-1; unclear D gene. The V gene lost 0 bases and the J gene lost 10 bases, with 12 bases spanning the gap. The V gene's germline CDR1 is MGHRA and CDR2 YSYEKL. The CDR3 consists of 13 residues. CDR3 bases: TGCGCCAGCAGCCAAGATGCGACTATTGGAGCTTTCTTT. Its protein product is CASSQDATIGAFF.

The chain recombines TRBV30 with TRBJ2-7; the match to TRBD2 covers 10 bases. The length of the CDR3 is 15 residues. J lost 0 bases, V lost 4 bases, and 6 bases had no gene match. Germline V CDR1 and CDR2: GTSNPN, SVGIG (reference sequence). The CDR3 bases are TGTGCCTGGAAACGGACTAGCGGACTCTCCTACGAGCAGTACTTC. Translation gives CAWKRTSGLSYEQYF.

The chain recombines TRBV7-2 with TRBJ2-5, with D possibly called TRBD1 or TRBD2 (5 bases each). Germline lookup yields CDR1 SGHTA and CDR2 FQGNSA. Trimming cost V 6 bases and J 4 bases, with 15 bases left between them. The CDR3 spans 14 residues. In DNA, the CDR3 is TGTGCCAGCAGGTCACCCGGGACCCGAGAGACCCAGTACTTC. This sequence encodes CASRSPGTRETQYF.

J is TRBJ2-3 and V is TRBV29-1; D uncertain. The CDR3 extends over 16 amino acids. V dropped 1 base and J dropped 0 bases, with 14 bases sitting between them. Germline CDR1 and CDR2: SQVTM and ANQGSEA. CDR3 DNA sequence: TGCAGCGTTGAAGGCGTTGCGGAAACTAGCACAGATACGCAGTATTTT. Translation gives CSVEGVAETSTDTQYF.

This clone has more than one count but fewer than ten. J is TRBJ1-3 and V is TRBV19; tentatively, D is TRBD1 (6 bases). CDR1 is LNHDA, CDR2 SQIVND, per germline (reference sequence). The CDR3 is 15 residues long. Trimming shortened V by 8 bases and J by 4 bases, and 18 bases separated the two germline ends. CDR3 coding DNA: TGTGCCAGTCGATATACTACAGGGTCGGGAAACACCATATATTTT. Translating it yields CASRYTTGSGNTIYF.

This clone came up once. The chain is built from TRBV2 and TRBJ1-5; TRBD1 is a possible D gene (6 bases). Looked up from germline, CDR1 is SNHLY and CDR2 is FYNNEI. The CDR3 has 14 amino acids. V lost 8 bases and J 4 bases, leaving 15 bases between the germline ends. The CDR3 region has the DNA TGTGCCAGCGCGAGAGAACAGGGAAATCAGCCCCAGCATTTT. Its protein product is CASAREQGNQPQHF.

V is TRBV5-8 and J is TRBJ2-3, with 7 bases identical to TRBD2. Germline V lookup: CDR1 SGHTS, CDR2 YDEGEE. The CDR3 consists of 16 residues. V was pared by 4 bases and J by 2 bases, with 10 bases of the junction left unmatched. In DNA form, the CDR3 reads TGTGCCAGCAGCACAGGTCCGGGACTATACACAGATACGCAGTATTTT. Encoded protein: CASSTGPGLYTDTQYF.